The table lists the clone carrying this T cell receptor (beta chain) with a few counts. The CDR3 length is 17 residues. Trimming took 0 bases from V and 4 from J; bases not matched to a gene: 3. Germline CDR1 is MNHEY and CDR2 is SVGEGT. This sample was taken from a study of blood T cell repertoires in COVID-19. The wider study: Researchers got acute and convalescent COVID-19 samples from the United States, Italy and Spain.

Sequenced by immunoSEQ multiplex PCR; TCRdb stores in-frame clones only, minus some. The table includes about 280,000 clones, roughly 86% detected once. Sequencing was done on a sample of peripheral blood. This TCR was recovered from a woman in her twenties or thirties with COVID-19, enrolled during active disease. The chain couples TRBV6-2 or TRBV6-3 to TRBJ2-1; 13 nucleotides line up with TRBD2. As DNA, the CDR3 is TGTGCCAGCAGTTACTCACTAGCGGGAGGGGGGTACAATGAGCAGTTCTTC. Translating it yields CASSYSLAGGGYNEQFF.